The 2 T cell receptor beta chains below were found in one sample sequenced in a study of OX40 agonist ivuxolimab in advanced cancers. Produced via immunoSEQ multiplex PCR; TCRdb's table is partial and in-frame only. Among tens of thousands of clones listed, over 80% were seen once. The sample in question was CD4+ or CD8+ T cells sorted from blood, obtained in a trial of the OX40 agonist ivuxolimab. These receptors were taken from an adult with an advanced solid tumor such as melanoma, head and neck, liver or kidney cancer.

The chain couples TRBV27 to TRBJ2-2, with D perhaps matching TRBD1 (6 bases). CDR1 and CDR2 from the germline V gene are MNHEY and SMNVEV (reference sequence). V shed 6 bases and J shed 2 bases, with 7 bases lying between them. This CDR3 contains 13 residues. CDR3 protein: CASRQGNTGELFF. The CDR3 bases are TGTGCCAGCAGACAGGGTAACACCGGGGAGCTGTTTTTT.

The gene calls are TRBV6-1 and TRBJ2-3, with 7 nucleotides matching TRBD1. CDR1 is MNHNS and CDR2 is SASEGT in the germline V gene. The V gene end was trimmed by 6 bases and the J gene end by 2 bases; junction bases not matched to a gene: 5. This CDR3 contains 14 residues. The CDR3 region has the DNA TGTGCCAGCAGGAGACAGGGAATCACAGATACGCAGTATTTT. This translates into CASRRQGITDTQYF.